One T cell receptor beta chain is described in this entry. The repertoire was sequenced with immunoSEQ multiplex PCR; TCRdb's copy has only in-frame clones and lacks some. The profile shows around 140,000 clones, more than 80% of them singletons. This entry belongs to a study of blood T cell repertoires in COVID-19. CDR3 size: 15 residues. CDR1 SGHAT and CDR2 FQDESV come from the germline V gene (reference sequence). The V gene lost 5 bases and the J gene lost 0 bases, with 14 bases spanning the gap. This TCR was sampled from a man aged 18-30 years with COVID-19, enrolled during active disease. V gene TRBV11-1 combines with J gene TRBJ2-7, with a weak D call TRBD2 (6 bases). The sample taken for sequencing was peripheral blood. This CDR3 reads CASSPRAGSSYEQYF. CDR3 DNA: TGTGCCAGCAGCCCAAGGGCCGGGAGCTCCTACGAGCAGTACTTC.